This T cell receptor beta chain was sequenced in a study of cytomegalovirus exposure and HLA in healthy donors. Trimming removed 6 bases from V and 3 bases from J; junction bases left unmatched: 4. Germline-derived CDR1 and CDR2 are MNHEY and SMNVEV (reference sequence). The CDR3 covers 14 residues. The primer mix had 60 Vbeta and 13 Jbeta primers. Profiled with immunoSEQ multiplex PCR; TCRdb holds only in-frame clones, not every one. Here the sample spans 200,000 to 250,000 clones, 70% to 85% being singletons. This sequence was found in a woman between 35 and 50 years old in good health and CMV-seronegative. The specimen was PBMCs. The chain couples TRBV27 to TRBJ2-3; 9 nucleotides agree with TRBD1. For the CDR3, the DNA is TGTGCCAGCAGCAGGGACAGGGTAACAGATACGCAGTATTTT. Translated: CASSRDRVTDTQYF.